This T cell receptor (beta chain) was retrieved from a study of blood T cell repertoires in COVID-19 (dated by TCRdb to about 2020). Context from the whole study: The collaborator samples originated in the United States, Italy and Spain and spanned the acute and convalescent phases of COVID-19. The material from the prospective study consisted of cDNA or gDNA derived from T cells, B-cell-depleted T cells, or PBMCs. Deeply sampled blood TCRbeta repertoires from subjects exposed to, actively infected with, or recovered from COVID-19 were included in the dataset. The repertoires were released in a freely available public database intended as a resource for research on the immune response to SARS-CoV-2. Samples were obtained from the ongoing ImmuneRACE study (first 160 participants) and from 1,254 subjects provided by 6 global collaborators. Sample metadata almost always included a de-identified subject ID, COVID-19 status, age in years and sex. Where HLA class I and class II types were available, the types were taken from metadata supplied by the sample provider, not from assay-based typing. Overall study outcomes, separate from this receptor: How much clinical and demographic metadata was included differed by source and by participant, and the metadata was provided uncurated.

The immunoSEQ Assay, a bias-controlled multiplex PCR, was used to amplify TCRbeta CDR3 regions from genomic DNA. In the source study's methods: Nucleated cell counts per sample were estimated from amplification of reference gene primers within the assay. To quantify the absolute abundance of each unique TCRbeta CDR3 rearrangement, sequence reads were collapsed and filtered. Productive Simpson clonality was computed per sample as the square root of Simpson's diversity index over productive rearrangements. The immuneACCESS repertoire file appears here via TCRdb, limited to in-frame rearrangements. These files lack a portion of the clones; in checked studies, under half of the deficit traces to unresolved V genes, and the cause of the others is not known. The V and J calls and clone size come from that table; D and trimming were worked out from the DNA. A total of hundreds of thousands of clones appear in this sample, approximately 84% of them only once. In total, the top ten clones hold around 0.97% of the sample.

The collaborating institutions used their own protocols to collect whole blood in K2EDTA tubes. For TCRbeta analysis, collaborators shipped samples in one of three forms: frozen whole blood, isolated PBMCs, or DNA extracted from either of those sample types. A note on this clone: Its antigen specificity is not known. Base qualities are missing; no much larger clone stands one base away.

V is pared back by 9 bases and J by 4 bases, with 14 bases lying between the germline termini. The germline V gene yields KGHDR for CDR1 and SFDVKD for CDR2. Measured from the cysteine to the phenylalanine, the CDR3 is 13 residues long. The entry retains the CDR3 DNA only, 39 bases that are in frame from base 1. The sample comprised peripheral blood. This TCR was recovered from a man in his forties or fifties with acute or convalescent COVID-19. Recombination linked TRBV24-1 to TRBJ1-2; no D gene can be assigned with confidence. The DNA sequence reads TGTGCCACCTCAGCGGGCTCGGTCTATGGCTACACCTTC. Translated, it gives CATSAGSVYGYTF.